This note documents a single TCR beta chain sequence. This clonotype has a count of ten or more. Its antigen is still unknown. No base qualities exist here, and no much larger clone lies one base off it. The sample is drawn from a study of regulatory T cells in long-lasting Graves disease (dated by TCRdb to about 2021). With respect to the entire study: In the newly diagnosed Graves' disease group, patients had been taking antithyroid drugs for less than 3 months. Peripheral blood TCR sequencing and RNA sequencing compared persistent Graves' disease patients with newly diagnosed Graves' disease patients. The study took place in China and was registered as a clinical trial. A total of some 33 samples were covered by TCR sequencing, comprising around 13 persistent and 20 or so newly diagnosed Graves' disease patients. The study at large found these results: Persistent Graves' disease patients showed lower TCR Shannon entropy and fewer highly expanded clones than newly diagnosed patients, suggesting clonal expansion. The small sample size was acknowledged by the authors as a limitation that may reduce accuracy. Persistent patients shared more public clonotypes among themselves (around 2,700) than newly diagnosed patients did (about 970). Sequencing and analysis were restricted to the TCR beta chain. Only peripheral blood was studied, because thyroid tissue, the primary lesion, was inaccessible.

Receptor libraries were prepared by multiplex PCR. The sequencer listed for this sample is Illumina HiSeq 4000. To build TCR beta libraries, CDR3 regions were amplified by Arm-PCR using iRepertoire HTBI primers. PCR products were gel purified before sequencing. Per the authors' processing: Gene usage analysis of CDR3 amino acid clonotypes relied on the 62 TRBV and over 13 TRBJ segments identified across samples. COPE and FqMerger were used to merge filtered high-quality paired reads into contigs. BLAST was used to align contigs to IMGT TRBV, TRBD and TRBJ reference genes, with CDR3 defined following IMGT. Clonotypes above 0.1% frequency were classified as highly expanded clones. Shannon entropy was used to measure repertoire diversity, and the Gini coefficient was used to measure V-J evenness. Public clonotypes were defined as clonotypes shared by more than one individual. TCRdb reprocessing: public reads trimmed at Q25 with fastp, clones called with MiXCR, in-frame beta chains kept. Every distinct CDR3 protein forms one entry, paired with its most common genes and DNA. TCRdb, not the original authors, processed these V and J calls. The sample includes 400,000 to 500,000 distinct CDR3 sequences, with 15% observed a single time. Approximately 8% of the sample comes from the top ten.

Taken with the paper, the label for time point translates to: newly diagnosed GD, antithyroid drugs for less than 3 months. For both TCR sequencing and RNA sequencing, RNA was extracted from PBMCs in TRIzol. Graves' disease was diagnosed according to American Thyroid Association guidelines. The patients came from an endocrinology department in Xi'an, China. Each patient gave 9 to 10 milliliters of peripheral blood, collected in an EDTA anticoagulant tube. PBMCs were isolated by Ficoll Paque Plus density gradient separation without further T cell sorting. An Agilent 2100 Bioanalyzer and agarose gel were used to assess RNA quality, and a NanoDrop 2000 was used to measure RNA concentration. These same records also appear under a second study, on T cells in Graves' hyperthyroidism and ophthalmopathy. The second study, in turn, reports: Stable Graves' hyperthyroidism was defined as the absence of progression to ophthalmopathy over 18 months of follow-up. The hyperthyroidism patients were between 18 and 65 years old and newly diagnosed, with a disease duration of less than 2 months. Patients with uncontrolled infections, other autoimmune diseases, pregnancy or lactation were excluded. Diagnoses relied on clinical symptoms, serum thyroxine and TRAb, thyroid ultrasound and orbital computed tomography. The TCR CDR3 was subjected to a first round of RT-PCR using the HTBI primer set and the Qiagen OneStep RT-PCR kit. Most expanded thyroid clonotypes (frequency above 0.001) were also detected in blood, a finding suggesting that blood repertoires may reflect thyroid immune responses. A 13 V-J signature model separated ophthalmopathy from stable hyperthyroidism, with 87.88% sensitivity and roughly 81% specificity in cross-validation and 80%/75% in testing. In validation, the model predicted progression to ophthalmopathy with roughly 70% sensitivity and 72% to 85% specificity, a median of around six months before onset. A discovery cohort of about 95 patients, roughly 40 with Graves' ophthalmopathy and under 60 with stable Graves' hyperthyroidism, was used to find distinguishing TCR V-J signatures. Prospective prediction of ophthalmopathy was tested in an independent validation cohort of 18 to 20 hyperthyroidism patients and some 17 patients who later progressed to ophthalmopathy. For training and testing, the 100 or so patients in the discovery cohort were randomly divided in a 7:3 ratio. In addition, the study compared T-cell repertoires in thyroid tissue and in blood from about 6 Graves' hyperthyroidism patients. Once sampling was done, hyperthyroidism patients were given methimazole at a starting dose of 30 mg daily, whereas ophthalmopathy patients were given high-dose intravenous methylprednisolone. Libraries were constructed in a second round of multiplex PCR, after which size selection and purification were carried out. Sequencing of the libraries was done on an Illumina HiSeq2000 using paired-end 100 bp reads. SOAPnuke was used to process the raw data, throwing out any read that contained adapters or uncalled bases, had a mean Phred below 15, or lacked an exact constant-primer or identifier match. High-quality paired reads were merged using COPE v1.2.5, and each unique nucleotide sequence was defined as a clonotype. MiTCR v1.1 was used to align clonotypes to the IMGT TRBV, TRBD and TRBJ reference segments. Analysis was restricted to V-J combinations with a frequency above 0.0001, which covered roughly 99% of repertoires. A TCS score was defined as the ratio of F50 (clonal expansion) to E x V (chaos), with BLOSUM62-based TCRdist applied between CDR3 peptides within each V-J. Welch's t-statistics and random forest reduced around 520 V-J features to 13, which were used in a naive Bayes classifier (R e1071). No statistical method was used to set the sample size in advance, and investigators knew the group allocation. According to the paper, TCR Vbeta CDR3 sequencing was carried out on some 130 peripheral blood samples, which came from fewer than 50 ophthalmopathy, about 75 hyperthyroidism and 17 progressor patients.

This TCR was recovered from a woman in her thirties or forties with Graves disease. Donor details come from another sample of the same person, matched by shared clones. The sample here was peripheral blood mononuclear cells (PBMCs), taken at new diagnosis, from a patient treated with antithyroid drugs.

The encoded CDR3 is CAISEGRETTRVKNTGELFF. The DNA sequence is given as TGTGCCATCAGTGAGGGCAGGGAGACAACACGGGTCAAGAACACCGGGGAGCTGTTTTTT. Rearrangement joined TRBV10-3 to TRBJ2-2; the D gene cannot be resolved beyond TRBD1 or TRBD2, each matching 5 bases. Including cysteine and phenylalanine, the CDR3 has 20 amino acids. The retained sequence is limited to the CDR3, 60 bases, with the frame set at the first base. Trimming takes 2 bases from V and 1 base from J, and the germline ends sit 23 bases apart. The germline V gene supplies CDR1 ENHRY and CDR2 SYGVKD.